This TCR gamma chain was recorded in a study of γδ T cells in repeated Plasmodium falciparum infection. Study-wide context: Over approximately 640 days, donors received four mosquito-bite P. falciparum NF54 infections.

TCRdb applied CATT to the multiplex PCR reads for clone calling. This repertoire shows 30,000 or so gamma-chain clones, over 1.1% found once; its top ten account for roughly a fifth. The CDR3 consists of 11 residues. CDR1 and CDR2 (germline): GITISATS, ISYDGTV (reference sequence). Remarks on this clone: The antigen is unknown. This DNA's translation differs at residue 4 from TCRdb's protein, which comes from a much larger clone; a read error is likely, and the protein shown is translated from the DNA.

Findings of the study overall: Compared with Australian children, Malian Vdelta2-negative repertoires seemed more clonal, less diverse, less shared.

Gammadelta T cells were flow-sorted from PBMC into Vgamma9/Vdelta2+ and Vdelta2-negative populations for bulk analysis. The TCR originated in a pool of human donors (malaria-infected and uninfected, not separated). The chain couples TRGV9 to TRGJ1 or TRGJ2. The sequenced sample was gamma-delta T cells from blood. CDR3 residues: CALREQKVKLF. CDR3 nucleotides: TGTGCCTTGCGGGAGCAAAAAGTGAAACTCTTT.